Sequencing of this TCR beta chain was carried out in a study of blood T cell repertoires in COVID-19 (dated by TCRdb to about 2020). About the study as a whole: Samples from collaborators originated in the United States, Italy and Spain and spanned both the acute and convalescent phases of COVID-19. The material from the prospective study consisted of cDNA or gDNA derived from T cells, B-cell-depleted T cells, or PBMCs. The dataset comprised deeply sampled blood TCRbeta repertoires from subjects exposed to, actively infected with, or recovered from COVID-19. The repertoires were released in a freely available public database intended as a resource for research on the immune response to SARS-CoV-2. The samples were drawn from the first 160 participants of the ongoing ImmuneRACE study and from 1,200 or so subjects provided by 6 global collaborators. Nearly every sample came with metadata listing a de-identified subject ID, COVID-19 status, age in years and sex. HLA class I and class II types, where available, came from metadata supplied by the sample provider rather than from assay-based typing.

Trimming leaves V shorter by 4 bases and J shorter by 8 bases, with the junction holding 3 bases beyond the gene matches. The CDR3 holds 12 amino acids from the cysteine to the phenylalanine. The kept DNA is CDR3 alone, 36 bases in frame from the first base. CDR1 SEHNR and CDR2 FQNEAQ are derived from the germline V gene (reference sequence). This clone was found once. Its antigen is unknown. Base-call qualities are not available, and no considerably larger clone is one nucleotide away. The immunoSEQ Assay, a bias-controlled multiplex PCR, was used to amplify TCRbeta CDR3 regions from genomic DNA. As for the authors' bioinformatics: The number of nucleated cells in each sample was estimated by amplification of reference gene primers within the assay. To quantify the absolute abundance of each unique TCRbeta CDR3 rearrangement, sequence reads were collapsed and filtered. Productive Simpson clonality was computed per sample as the square root of Simpson's diversity index over productive rearrangements. As stored in TCRdb, this immuneACCESS dataset retains in-frame rearrangements with V and J assigned. A fraction of the clones does not appear; measured against another copy, unresolved V genes explain less than half of the discrepancy, and the remainder lacks a known reason. V, J and clone size are those of that table, while D and trimming were read from the DNA. The sample yields 250,000 or so clones; more than 75% were counted once. Over 8% of the sample lies in the top ten.

Collaborating institutions collected whole blood in K2EDTA tubes following their own protocols. For TCRbeta analysis, collaborators shipped samples as frozen whole blood, isolated PBMCs, or DNA extracted from either of those sample types. What the research found in general, with its limitations: Clinical and demographic metadata were provided uncurated, with the amount varying by source and participant.

Recombination joined TRBV7-9 with TRBJ1-1; TRBD1 aligns with 8 central bases. The source of this sequence is a man aged 40-50 years with active or convalescent COVID-19. The material sequenced was peripheral blood. The DNA is TGTGCCAGCAGCTCCCGGGACAGGGAAGCTTTCTTT. Translation gives CASSSRDREAFF.